The 25 T cell receptor beta chains in this list originate from one sample, sequenced in a study of shared clonotypes between healthy human individuals. The naive CD8 population came from CD45RO-negative cells selected for CCR7, without terminally differentiated effector memory CD45RA+ cells. Sequenced by immunoSEQ multiplex PCR; TCRdb stores in-frame clones only, minus some. Among about 2.2 million clones listed, around 93% were seen once. The sequenced sample consisted of naive CD8+ T cells from PBMCs. These receptors were collected from a man between 18 and 29 years old in good health. Some clones in this sample may be carry-over from other donors' samples.

The CDR3 DNA sequence: TGTGCCAGCAGCCCAGGGGTTGGGGTCATGAACACTGAAGCTTTCTTT. This encodes CASSPGVGVMNTEAFF. The chain couples TRBV9 to TRBJ1-1; the D gene is possibly TRBD1 (6 bases). V was shortened by 4 bases and J by 0 bases, with 16 bases between the two germline ends. This CDR3 region has 16 residues. Per germline, CDR1 SGDLS and CDR2 YYNGEE.

Details on this clone: Within the sample, other DNA sequences also encode this same CDR3. The chain employs TRBV27 and TRBJ2-1; 11 bases are a match to TRBD2. Germline CDR1 reads MNHEY; CDR2 reads SMNVEV (reference sequence). J was trimmed by 4 bases and V by 4 bases; bases with no gene match: 3. The CDR3 loop spans 15 amino acids. This CDR3 reads CASSSLAGVYNEQFF. The CDR3 coding sequence is TGTGCCAGCAGTTCACTAGCGGGAGTATACAATGAGCAGTTCTTC.

The chain has TRBV11-1 and TRBJ2-3; 10 positions agree with TRBD2. The CDR3 is made up of 18 amino acids. With V trimmed by 2 bases and J by 6 bases, 14 bases remained unmatched. The V gene's germline CDR1 is SGHAT and CDR2 FQDESV (reference sequence). CDR3 sequence: CASSLLLRDSGRLDTQYF. The CDR3 coding sequence is TGTGCCAGCAGCTTATTATTGAGGGATAGCGGGAGGTTGGATACGCAGTATTTT.

The chain has TRBV9 and TRBJ1-1; D perhaps matches TRBD1 (5 bases). This CDR3 comprises 14 residues. CDR1 SGDLS and CDR2 YYNGEE come from the germline V gene. V lost 4 bases and J lost 4, with 14 bases in between. Written as DNA, the CDR3 is TGTGCCAGCAGCCAAATGGGGGGACGCACTGAAGCTTTCTTT. This sequence encodes CASSQMGGRTEAFF.

This clone was seen a single time. The same CDR3 arises from other DNA sequences in this sample as well. This chain connects TRBV9 to TRBJ1-2, with a tentative D call TRBD1 (5 bases). In germline, CDR1 is SGDLS, CDR2 YYNGEE. V was shortened by 0 bases and J by 4 bases, with 10 bases between the two germline ends. CDR3 length: 14 amino acids. The CDR3 is CASSVAPGGYGYTF. The CDR3 nucleotides read TGTGCCAGCAGCGTAGCTCCGGGGGGCTATGGCTACACCTTC.

This clone was counted a single time. The chain recombines TRBV7-9 with TRBJ1-2; the D is unclear. The CDR3 has 13 amino acids. The germline CDR1 and CDR2 sequences are SEHNR and FQNEAQ (reference sequence). Trimming removed 8 bases from V and 0 bases from J, with 10 bases in between. The CDR3 reads CASLGETNYGYTF. The CDR3 DNA reads as TGTGCCAGCCTCGGGGAAACTAACTATGGCTACACCTTC. The variable domain in full, with the rest retrieved from reference TRBV7-9 and TRBJ1-2, is DTGVSQNPRHKITKRGQNVTFRCDPISEHNRLYWYRQTLGQGPEFLTYFQNEAQLEKSRLLSDRFSAERPKGSFSTLEIQRTEQGDSAMYLCASLGETNYGYTFGSGTRLTVV.

This clone was observed once. CDR3 DNA: TGTGCCAGCAGCGTAGCTGGTCCCGGGGCTGGAGCTTTCTTT. This translates into CASSVAGPGAGAFF. The chain carries TRBV9 and TRBJ1-1, with D perhaps TRBD1 (5 bases). The germline CDR1 and CDR2 sequences are SGDLS and YYNGEE. The CDR3 is 14 amino acids. Trimming cost V 0 bases and J 10 bases, with 16 bases left between them.

V usage is TRBV7-2 and J usage is TRBJ2-7; D is tentatively TRBD1 or TRBD2 (5 bases each). Trimming took 1 base from V and 5 from J, leaving 15 bases between them. The CDR3 contains 15 residues. Germline V gene lookup returns CDR1 SGHTA and CDR2 FQGNSA. CDR3 nucleotide sequence: TGTGCCAGCAGCTTAGATGGGACGCCGGGCCACGAGCAGTACTTC. Its protein is CASSLDGTPGHEQYF.

Concerning this clone: This CDR3 is also generated by other DNA sequences in the sample. The rearrangement links TRBV9 to TRBJ2-1; TRBD2 agrees at 11 bases. After removal of 2 bases from V and 0 bases from J, the junction contained 1 base not matched to a gene. There are 16 residues in the CDR3. Germline CDR1 and CDR2: SGDLS and YYNGEE. CDR3 sequence: CASSVSGRGSYNEQFF. The CDR3 bases are TGTGCCAGCAGCGTTAGCGGGAGGGGCTCCTACAATGAGCAGTTCTTC.

This chain joins TRBV27 and TRBJ1-4, with D perhaps matching TRBD1 (5 bases). Germline V gives CDR1 MNHEY, CDR2 SMNVEV (reference sequence). The CDR3 length is 17 residues. The V and J ends lost 4 bases and 4 bases respectively, with 19 bases between them. CDR3 loop: CASSSRSAGAFNEKLFF. Here the CDR3 DNA reads TGTGCCAGCAGTTCGCGGAGTGCCGGGGCCTTTAATGAAAAACTGTTTTTT.

Concerning this clone: The same CDR3 also results from other DNA sequences found in this sample. The chain carries TRBV27 and TRBJ2-7; D may be TRBD2 (5 bases). V dropped 2 bases and J dropped 4 bases, with 12 bases sitting between them. The CDR3 sequence is 14 residues long. Germline V gene data show CDR1 as MNHEY and CDR2 as SMNVEV (reference sequence). The CDR3 sequence: CASSLRGSGYEQYF. The CDR3 DNA sequence: TGTGCCAGCAGTTTACGCGGCAGCGGATACGAGCAGTACTTC.

A note on this clone: The identical CDR3 is also encoded by other nucleotide sequences in the sample. The V call is TRBV9, the J call TRBJ2-2; D is possibly TRBD1 (5 bases). From germline, CDR1 is SGDLS and CDR2 YYNGEE. Deletions cut 0 bases from V and 1 base from J, with 10 bases between. This CDR3 spans 16 amino acids. CDR3 nucleotides: TGTGCCAGCAGCGTAGGGGCAGGGCGGAACACCGGGGAGCTGTTTTTT. Translated: CASSVGAGRNTGELFF.

The J gene is TRBJ2-7, the V gene TRBV28; the D gene is possibly TRBD2 (5 bases). V was shortened by 5 bases and J by 2 bases, with 16 bases between the two germline ends. Germline loops: CDR1 MDHEN, CDR2 SYDVKM. The CDR3 has 15 amino acids. CDR3 amino acids: CASSPQRILTYEQYF. DNA for the CDR3: TGTGCCAGCAGTCCCCAGCGGATTTTAACCTACGAGCAGTACTTC. Complete variable domain (other parts from reference TRBV28 and TRBJ2-7): DVKVTQSSRYLVKRTGEKVFLECVQDMDHENMFWYRQDPGLGLRLIYFSYDVKMKEKGDIPEGYSVSREKKERFSLILESASTNQTSMYLCASSPQRILTYEQYFGPGTRLTVT.

The count of this clone is one. The chain recombines TRBV20-1 with TRBJ2-7, with D uncertain. Trimming cost V 3 bases and J 6 bases, with 6 bases left between them. The germline CDR1 and CDR2 sequences are DFQATT and SNEGSKA (reference sequence). There are 10 residues in the CDR3. The DNA of the CDR3 is TGCAGTGCTAGGGGTCTCGAGCAGTACTTC. It translates to CSARGLEQYF.

This sequence joins TRBV11-2 and TRBJ1-5, with a possible D match to TRBD1 (5 bases). CDR1 and CDR2 from the germline V gene are SGHAT and FQNNGV. Trimming took 4 bases from V and 6 from J, leaving 19 bases between them. The CDR3 has 16 residues. CDR3 nucleotide sequence: TGTGCCAGCAGCTCCGACCCAGGGATTGGTAGTCAGCCCCAGCATTTT. Translated, it gives CASSSDPGIGSQPQHF.

This clone was seen a single time. V is TRBV13 and J is TRBJ2-3; D is unclear. The CDR3 length is 15 residues. V was clipped by 2 bases and J by 1 base, with 10 bases between them. Germline-derived CDR1 and CDR2 are PRHDT and FYEKMQ (reference sequence). The CDR3 nucleotides read TGTGCCAGCAGCTTAAGTGAAGGGCGCACAGATACGCAGTATTTT. Encoded protein: CASSLSEGRTDTQYF. Full variable domain (rest looked up from reference TRBV13 and TRBJ2-3): AAGVIQSPRHLIKEKRETATLKCYPIPRHDTVYWYQQGPGQDPQFLISFYEKMQSDKGSIPDRFSAQQFSDYHSELNMSSLELGDSALYFCASSLSEGRTDTQYFGPGTRLTVL.

The chain couples TRBV4-1 to TRBJ1-2; D is possibly TRBD1 (6 bases). V gave up 3 bases and J gave up 0 bases, with 14 bases separating them. Germline V CDR1 and CDR2: MGHRA, YSYEKL. The CDR3 has 16 amino acids. The CDR3, as DNA: TGCGCCAGCAGCCAGCGCGGACAGAACCCTAACTATGGCTACACCTTC. It yields the protein CASSQRGQNPNYGYTF.

The CDR3: CSVESPGTGFLGGTDTQYF. CDR3 in DNA: TGCAGCGTTGAGAGCCCCGGGACAGGGTTTTTAGGGGGCACAGATACGCAGTATTTT. The genes are TRBV29-1 and TRBJ2-3; 9 nucleotides line up with TRBD1. The CDR3 spans 19 residues. CDR1 and CDR2 from the germline V gene are SQVTM and ANQGSEA. J was trimmed by 1 base and V by 3 bases; bases with no gene match: 17.

V gene TRBV11-2 combines with J gene TRBJ2-5; TRBD2 is a possible D gene (5 bases). The germline CDR1 and CDR2 sequences are SGHAT and FQNNGV. The CDR3 extends over 14 amino acids. The V gene lost 2 bases and the J gene lost 5 bases, with 12 bases spanning the gap. The DNA of the CDR3 is TGTGCCAGCAGCTTAACGGCTAGCTTGGAGACCCAGTACTTC. This sequence encodes CASSLTASLETQYF.

Only one count was recorded for this clone. V usage is TRBV9 and J usage is TRBJ1-1; tentative D call: TRBD1 (5 bases). Trimming took off 3 bases at V and 0 bases at J, with 15 bases between the two ends. This CDR3 is 16 amino acids long. From germline, CDR1 is SGDLS and CDR2 YYNGEE. The chain's CDR3 is CASSAPNAGMNTEAFF. CDR3 DNA sequence: TGTGCCAGCAGCGCCCCCAATGCAGGGATGAACACTGAAGCTTTCTTT. Combining the CDR3 with reference TRBV9 and TRBJ1-1 gives the whole variable domain DSGVTQTPKHLITATGQRVTLRCSPRSGDLSVYWYQQSLDQGLQFLIQYYNGEERAKGNILERFSAQQFPDLHSELNLSSLELGDSALYFCASSAPNAGMNTEAFFGQGTRLTVV.

The rearrangement links TRBV7-9 to TRBJ2-2; no reliable D call. Germline loops: CDR1 SEHNR, CDR2 FQNEAQ (reference sequence). CDR3 length: 15 residues. Trimming stripped 5 bases from V and 0 bases from J, with 10 bases between. For the CDR3, the DNA is TGTGCCAGCAGCCTGGTGGACCCGAACACCGGGGAGCTGTTTTTT. It codes for CASSLVDPNTGELFF.

The rearrangement uses TRBV28 and TRBJ2-2; D not certain. CDR3 size: 13 residues. The V gene's germline CDR1 is MDHEN and CDR2 SYDVKM. The V and J ends lost 5 bases and 2 bases respectively, with 6 bases between them. The CDR3 loop reads CASSRANTGELFF. The CDR3 DNA follows: TGTGCCAGCAGTCGGGCCAACACCGGGGAGCTGTTTTTT.

The chain couples TRBV10-3 to TRBJ1-5; possible D gene TRBD1, 5 bases. The CDR3 sequence is 15 residues long. Germline V gene lookup returns CDR1 ENHRY and CDR2 SYGVKD. V lost 3 bases, J lost 4 bases, and 13 bases lay in between. Here the CDR3 DNA reads TGTGCCATCAGTGACCCGGGACGGAAAAATCAGCCCCAGCATTTT. Translated: CAISDPGRKNQPQHF.

The CDR3 sequence is CASNKPRGVGHTGELFF. The CDR3 region has the DNA TGTGCCAGCAACAAGCCCAGGGGGGTTGGGCACACCGGGGAGCTGTTTTTT. The genes are TRBV28 and TRBJ2-2; maybe TRBD1 (7 bases). Trimming removed 7 bases from V and 3 bases from J, with 21 bases in between. The CDR3 has 17 amino acids. The germline gives CDR1 MDHEN, CDR2 SYDVKM.

CDR3 sequence reads: CASSEEYSNQPQHF. The DNA for the CDR3 is TGTGCCAGCAGTGAAGAATATAGCAATCAGCCCCAGCATTTT. The gene calls are TRBV6-1 and TRBJ1-5; D not certain. The V and J ends lost 1 base and 0 bases respectively, with 4 bases between them. There are 14 residues in the CDR3. The germline gives CDR1 MNHNS, CDR2 SASEGT.